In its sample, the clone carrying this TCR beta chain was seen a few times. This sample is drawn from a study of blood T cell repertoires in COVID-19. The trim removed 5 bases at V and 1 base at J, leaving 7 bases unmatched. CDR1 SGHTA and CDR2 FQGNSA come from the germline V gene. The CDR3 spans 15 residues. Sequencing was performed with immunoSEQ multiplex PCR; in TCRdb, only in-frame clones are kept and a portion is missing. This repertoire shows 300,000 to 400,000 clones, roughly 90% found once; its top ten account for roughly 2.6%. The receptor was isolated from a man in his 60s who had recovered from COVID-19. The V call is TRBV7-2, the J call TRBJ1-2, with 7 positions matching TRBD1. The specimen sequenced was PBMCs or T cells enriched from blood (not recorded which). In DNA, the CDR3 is TGTGCCAGCAGCCCAAGGGGGCAGGGTAACTATGGCTACACCTTC. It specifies CASSPRGQGNYGYTF.